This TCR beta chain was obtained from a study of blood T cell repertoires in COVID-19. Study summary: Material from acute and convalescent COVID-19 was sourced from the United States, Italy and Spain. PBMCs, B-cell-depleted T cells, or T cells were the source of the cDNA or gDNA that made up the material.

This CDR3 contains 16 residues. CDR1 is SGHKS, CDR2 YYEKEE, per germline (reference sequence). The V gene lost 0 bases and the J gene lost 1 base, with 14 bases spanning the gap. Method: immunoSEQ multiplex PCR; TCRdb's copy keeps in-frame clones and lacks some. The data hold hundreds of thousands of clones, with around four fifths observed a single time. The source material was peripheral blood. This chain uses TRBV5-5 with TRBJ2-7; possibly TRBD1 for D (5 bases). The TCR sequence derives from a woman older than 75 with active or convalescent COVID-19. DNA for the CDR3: TGTGCCAGCAGCTTGGACCCGACAGCCACTTCCTACGAGCAGTACTTC. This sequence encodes CASSLDPTATSYEQYF.